A single sample gave rise to the 25 T cell receptor beta chains below, sequenced in a study of cytomegalovirus exposure and HLA in healthy donors (dated by TCRdb to about 2017). Libraries came from the immunoSEQ multiplex PCR assay. For the multiplex PCR, a mixture combining 60 forward primers for TCR Vbeta segments and 13 reverse primers for TCR Jbeta segments was used. The table was pulled from immuneACCESS by TCRdb, which kept in-frame rearrangements only. Such tables lose some clones; where checked, under half of the loss comes from unresolved V genes, and the rest has no known cause. The sample records 90,000 to 120,000 clones, roughly a tenth of which are singletons. The ten largest account for 5.5% to 7.5% of the sample. Specimen: PBMCs. These TCRs come from a man aged 35 to 55 in good health and CMV-seropositive.

This clone was seen only a few times. This may be a read error, as it is one base from a much larger clone. The chain is built from TRBV14 and TRBJ2-6; TRBD1 is a possible D gene (6 bases). Germline assignment: CDR1 SGHDN and CDR2 FVKESK. This CDR3 is 14 amino acids long. V was cut by 6 bases and J by 0 bases, with 6 bases left in between. CDR3 DNA: TGTGCCAGCAGGGACAGCTCTGGGGCCAACGTCCTGACTTTC. It codes for CASRDSSGANVLTF.

There are a few counts of this clone. This chain connects TRBV4-2 to TRBJ2-5; TRBD2 aligns across 8 bases. The CDR3 loop spans 18 amino acids. Losses at the gene ends were 1 base for V and 6 bases for J; bases not matched to a gene: 16. The V gene's germline CDR1 is LGHNA and CDR2 YNFKEQ. CDR3 amino acids: CASSQAKGPGLVSQTQYF. The CDR3, as DNA: TGTGCCAGCAGCCAAGCCAAAGGGCCGGGACTAGTTTCTCAGACCCAGTACTTC.

This clone was observed a few times. The chain is built from TRBV6-5 and TRBJ2-3; no reliable D call. CDR1 is MNHEY, CDR2 SVGAGI, per germline. The CDR3 totals 14 residues. Trimming stripped 3 bases from V and 2 bases from J, with 9 bases between. The CDR3 reads CASSYRQATDTQYF. In DNA form, the CDR3 reads TGTGCCAGCAGTTATCGGCAGGCCACAGATACGCAGTATTTT.

The J gene is TRBJ2-1, the V gene TRBV2; TRBD2 matches at 11 bases. The CDR3 sequence is 20 residues long. Germline CDR1 and CDR2: SNHLY and FYNNEI. The J segment lost 1 base and the V segment lost 4 bases, leaving 15 bases of the junction unmatched. CDR3 region: CASSGGPGLAAKGSYNEQFF. CDR3 DNA sequence: TGTGCCAGCAGTGGGGGGCCGGGACTAGCGGCCAAGGGGTCCTACAATGAGCAGTTCTTC.

This chain uses TRBV27 with TRBJ1-5; weak D call: TRBD1 (6 bases). CDR1 is MNHEY and CDR2 is SMNVEV in the germline V gene (reference sequence). This CDR3 region has 14 residues. V was pared by 6 bases and J by 7 bases, with 16 bases between. This CDR3 reads CASSLGGTGQPQHF. DNA of the CDR3: TGTGCCAGCAGCCTAGGGGGTACCGGGCAGCCCCAGCATTTT.

This clone was picked up a small number of times. V and J are TRBV11-2 and TRBJ2-1, with a weak D call TRBD2 (6 bases). Trimming took off 5 bases at V and 8 bases at J, with 19 bases between the two ends. CDR1 is SGHAT and CDR2 is FQNNGV in the germline V gene. The CDR3 contains 15 residues. Here the CDR3 DNA reads TGTGCCAGCAGCCAGGTAGCGGACGGGGTTTATGAGCAGTTCTTC. It codes for CASSQVADGVYEQFF.

The chain uses TRBV28 and TRBJ1-3; 8 nucleotides line up with TRBD1. CDR3 length: 16 residues. Germline CDR1 and CDR2: MDHEN and SYDVKM. J gave up 5 bases and V 5 bases, and 11 bases lay outside the gene matches. The CDR3 region has the DNA TGTGCCAGCAGTACCAGGACAGGGAAGAGCCGAAACACCATATATTTT. This translates into CASSTRTGKSRNTIYF. Supplemented by reference TRBV28 and TRBJ1-3, the full variable domain reads DVKVTQSSRYLVKRTGEKVFLECVQDMDHENMFWYRQDPGLGLRLIYFSYDVKMKEKGDIPEGYSVSREKKERFSLILESASTNQTSMYLCASSTRTGKSRNTIYFGEGSWLTVV.

This clone was counted once. This sequence joins TRBV7-9 and TRBJ2-5, with 7 nucleotides matching TRBD2. Trimming removed 6 bases from V and 5 bases from J; junction bases left unmatched: 9. Germline loops: CDR1 SEHNR, CDR2 FQNEAQ (reference sequence). The CDR3 totals 14 residues. CDR3 region: CASRAGLSVETQYF. As DNA, the CDR3 is TGTGCCAGCAGAGCGGGACTATCGGTGGAGACCCAGTACTTC.

The V and J genes are TRBV27 and TRBJ2-2; possible D gene TRBD2, 5 bases. The CDR3 loop spans 17 amino acids. V was clipped by 3 bases and J by 11 bases, with 25 bases between them. Looked up from germline, CDR1 is MNHEY and CDR2 is SMNVEV (reference sequence). CDR3 DNA sequence: TGTGCCAGCAGTTTGATAGCAGTCCTAAGCGGCCACGATGAGCTGTTTTTT. This sequence encodes CASSLIAVLSGHDELFF.

This clone was found a few times. This chain links TRBV2 with TRBJ2-1; 7 bases agree with TRBD2. The V and J ends lost 4 bases and 0 bases, in that order; junction bases with no gene match: 18. Germline V gene data show CDR1 as SNHLY and CDR2 as FYNNEI. CDR3 length: 20 amino acids. The CDR3 is CASSARILRDYLSSYNEQFF. In DNA form, the CDR3 reads TGTGCCAGCAGTGCGCGGATTCTTAGGGACTACCTGAGCTCCTACAATGAGCAGTTCTTC.

This clone showed up just a few times. The V call is TRBV30, the J call TRBJ1-6; D possibly corresponds to TRBD1 (6 bases). The germline gives CDR1 GTSNPN, CDR2 SVGIG (reference sequence). The CDR3 length is 13 residues. Trimming took off 6 bases at V and 5 bases at J, with 11 bases between the two ends. The CDR3 sequence is CACRGFHNSPLHF. The DNA of the CDR3 is TGTGCCTGTAGGGGGTTTCATAATTCACCCCTCCACTTT.

This clone occurred a few times. The rearrangement links TRBV28 to TRBJ2-7, with a possible D match to TRBD1 (6 bases). Trimming took 3 bases from V and 2 from J, leaving 11 bases between them. CDR1 and CDR2 (germline): MDHEN, SYDVKM. This CDR3 has 14 amino acids. The CDR3 is CASSLYRVAYEQYF. DNA for the CDR3: TGTGCCAGCAGTTTGTACAGGGTCGCCTACGAGCAGTACTTC.

The chain is built from TRBV27 and TRBJ2-7; 8 nucleotides align to TRBD2. V was clipped by 7 bases and J by 2 bases; unmatched bases: 10. The CDR3 has 15 amino acids. Germline CDR1 is MNHEY and CDR2 is SMNVEV (reference sequence). The CDR3 protein is CASKTPGLGPYEQYF. The DNA for the CDR3 is TGTGCCAGCAAAACCCCGGGACTAGGTCCCTACGAGCAGTACTTC.

V usage is TRBV18 and J usage is TRBJ2-7; 10 bases line up with TRBD1. The CDR3 loop spans 13 amino acids. The V segment lost 6 bases and the J segment 7 bases; nucleotides outside the gene matches: 6. Per germline, CDR1 KGHSH and CDR2 LQKENI. DNA for the CDR3: TGTGCCAGCTCCCCCGGACAGGGGGATGAGCAGTACTTC. It is translated as CASSPGQGDEQYF.

This clone has more than one count but fewer than ten. The chain has TRBV28 and TRBJ2-7; TRBD1 might be the D (6 bases). V gave up 2 bases and J gave up 9 bases, with 26 bases separating them. Germline V gives CDR1 MDHEN, CDR2 SYDVKM. The CDR3 covers 17 residues. The CDR3 region has the DNA TGTGCCAGCAGTTTAAGTGGACAGAGGACATATCTACGAGGGCAGTACTTC. Translating gives CASSLSGQRTYLRGQYF.

The gene calls are TRBV6-5 and TRBJ1-4; D gene unclear. The CDR3 has 15 residues. CDR1 is MNHEY and CDR2 is SVGAGI in the germline V gene. V was trimmed by 4 bases and J by 5 bases, leaving 14 bases between them. CDR3: CASSLLPGQNEKLFF. CDR3 bases: TGTGCCAGCAGTTTACTTCCGGGTCAGAATGAAAAACTGTTTTTT.

This clone has a handful of counts. The chain combines TRBV5-1 with TRBJ2-1; 8 bases fit TRBD2. The CDR3 has 15 amino acids. Losses at the gene ends were 0 bases for V and 6 bases for J; bases not matched to a gene: 5. Germline loops: CDR1 SGHRS, CDR2 YFSETQ. DNA for the CDR3: TGCGCCAGCAGCTTGGTTGCGGGAGGTGGCAATGAGCAGTTCTTC. Translation gives CASSLVAGGGNEQFF. Combining the CDR3 with reference TRBV5-1 and TRBJ2-1 gives the whole variable domain KAGVTQTPRYLIKTRGQQVTLSCSPISGHRSVSWYQQTPGQGLQFLFEYFSETQRNKGNFPGRFSGRQFSNSRSEMNVSTLELGDSALYLCASSLVAGGGNEQFFGPGTRLTVL.

This clone turned up a few times. The rearrangement links TRBV7-9 to TRBJ1-1; D is uncertain. The CDR3 spans 15 residues. V was pared by 5 bases and J by 4 bases, with 17 bases between. Germline V gene lookup returns CDR1 SEHNR and CDR2 FQNEAQ (reference sequence). The CDR3 loop reads CASSLRTEGTTEAFF. The CDR3 bases are TGTGCCAGCAGCCTCCGGACGGAGGGTACCACTGAAGCTTTCTTT.

Of note for this clone: Given the absence of the conserved phenylalanine or tryptophan at the CDR3 end, a read error is likely. The chain links TRBV9 to TRBJ2-7; 8 bases are shared with TRBD1. Unmatched junction bases numbered 12, after V lost 4 bases and J lost 6 bases. Germline loops: CDR1 SGDLS, CDR2 YYNGEE. The CDR3 extends over 15 amino acids. In nucleotides, the CDR3 is TGTGCCAGCAGCCCCCGGACAGGGTCTTTCGCCGAGCAGTACCTC. This gives the protein CASSPRTGSFAEQYL.

A few counts support this clone. The rearrangement joins TRBV6-1 to TRBJ2-1; 7 bases are shared with TRBD2. Trimming took 11 bases from V and 8 from J; bases not matched to a gene: 18. Looked up from germline, CDR1 is MNHNS and CDR2 is SASEGT. The CDR3 consists of 15 residues. The CDR3 loop reads CAGSGGVRASYEQFF. CDR3 nucleotide sequence: TGTGCCGGATCTGGGGGGGTCAGGGCTAGCTATGAGCAGTTCTTC.

This clone was picked up a small number of times. This sequence joins TRBV29-1 and TRBJ2-7; perhaps TRBD2 as D (6 bases). The CDR3 sequence is 11 residues long. The V gene lost 6 bases and the J gene lost 0 bases, with 6 bases spanning the gap. Germline lookup yields CDR1 SQVTM and CDR2 ANQGSEA. The CDR3 nucleotides are TGCAGCGTCGGGAGCTCCTACGAGCAGTACTTC. It translates to CSVGSSYEQYF.

This clone came up a few times. This chain links TRBV7-2 with TRBJ2-2, with D tentatively TRBD2 (5 bases). The CDR3 is 14 amino acids. CDR1 SGHTA and CDR2 FQGNSA come from the germline V gene. The V end was cut by 6 bases, the J end by 7 bases, with 15 bases between. The DNA of the CDR3 is TGTGCCAGCAGGAGGCGCGATCGGGGCGGGGAGCTGTTTTTT. Protein sequence: CASRRRDRGGELFF.

The CDR3 sequence: CASSRGGADTQYF. The DNA of the CDR3 is TGTGCCAGCAGCCGAGGGGGCGCAGATACGCAGTATTTT. The J gene is TRBJ2-3, the V gene TRBV6-5, with 7 bases fitting TRBD1. Losses at the gene ends were 6 bases for V and 4 bases for J; bases not matched to a gene: 4. The CDR3 sequence is 13 residues long. Germline CDR1 is MNHEY and CDR2 is SVGAGI.

The V gene is TRBV7-3, the J gene TRBJ1-2, with D possibly TRBD1 on 6 matching bases. Trimming took 2 bases from V and 6 from J, leaving 10 bases between them. CDR1 SGHTA and CDR2 FQGTGA come from the germline V gene. CDR3 length: 13 residues. In DNA form, the CDR3 reads TGTGCCAGCAGCTTACGGCCAGGGGATGGCTACACCTTC. Translating it yields CASSLRPGDGYTF.

The chain recombines TRBV6-5 with TRBJ2-7; 8 bases are shared with TRBD1. This CDR3 region has 14 residues. V dropped 11 bases and J dropped 3; count of bases not matched to a gene: 12. The V gene's germline CDR1 is MNHEY and CDR2 SVGAGI. As DNA, the CDR3 is TGTGCCGGCTTGAGGGACAGGCATATCTACGAGCAGTACTTC. It yields the protein CAGLRDRHIYEQYF.